This is a list of T cell receptor beta chains from one sample in a study of cytomegalovirus exposure and HLA in healthy donors. The method was immunoSEQ multiplex PCR; TCRdb's version includes in-frame clones alone and lacks a portion of them. This table has around 170,000 clones, around 80% appearing once. The sequenced sample was PBMCs. Receptors were obtained from a middle-aged woman in good health and CMV-seropositive. Both conserved end residues are trimmed from each CDR3. A D gene is named only where the DNA matches it firmly.

11 TRBJ1-3 NA TRBV28 ASTEGSGNTIY
15 TRBJ2-5 TRBD2 TRBV5-1 ASSFGLAGSGQETQY
9 TRBJ2-3 TRBD2 TRBV27 ASSPGTRLY
10 TRBJ1-1 NA TRBV2 ASSEGGWLAF
12 TRBJ2-7 TRBD1 TRBV27 ASRPGTGPYEQY
12 TRBJ2-1 TRBD2 TRBV5-1 ASSRTSGGGEQF
11 TRBJ2-5 NA TRBV5-1 ASSTDIKETQY
13 TRBJ2-5 NA TRBV11-2 ASSPGRRGEETQY
11 TRBJ1-1 NA TRBV10-3 AIHGGPGTEAF
10 TRBJ2-5 NA TRBV11-2 ASSLDQVIPY
12 TRBJ1-5 NA TRBV2 ASSAAGAHQPQH
13 TRBJ1-1 TRBD1 TRBV5-1 ASSLSQTGVGEAF
12 TRBJ1-1 TRBD1 TRBV19 ASSRGQGLTEAF
12 TRBJ2-5 NA TRBV5-6 ASSRGGGQETQY
12 TRBJ1-1 TRBD1 TRBV19 ASSVDRVNTEAF
14 TRBJ2-2 TRBD2 TRBV5-1 ASSSRTSGDTGELF
14 TRBJ1-5 NA TRBV28 ASSILREGGFQPQH
13 TRBJ1-2 NA TRBV6-5 ASSYSRAGNYGYT
14 TRBJ2-1 TRBD1 TRBV5-1 ASSFDMTGDYNEQF
13 TRBJ1-1 NA TRBV19 ASSGGRQRHTEAF
10 TRBJ1-1 NA TRBV6-6 ASSYVRGEAF
9 TRBJ1-1 NA TRBV29-1 SVGRGTEAF
13 TRBJ1-2 NA TRBV6-5 ASSYSPQGSFGYT
13 TRBJ1-1 TRBD1 TRBV5-4 ASSFLQGGFTEAF
12 TRBJ1-6 TRBD1 TRBV6-1 ASRQQGRNSPLH
14 TRBJ2-2 TRBD2 TRBV4-2 ASSQDREVNTGELF
12 TRBJ1-2 NA TRBV10-1 ASSESGVNYGYT
14 TRBJ1-1 TRBD1 TRBV19 ASSIPTGGLNTEAF
12 TRBJ1-5 NA TRBV5-5 ASSLTGLTQPQH
9 TRBJ1-2 NA TRBV9 ASSDTVGYT
14 TRBJ1-5 NA TRBV27 ASSVQGGASNQPQH
13 TRBJ2-2 TRBD1 TRBV5-1 ASSLWTGGGGELF
13 TRBJ1-2 TRBD1 TRBV18 ASSPGSGTDYGYT
15 TRBJ2-1 TRBD2 TRBV11-2 ASSLDQAGGHRNEQF
15 TRBJ1-5 TRBD1 TRBV7-9 ASSLTGGREGNQPQH
12 TRBJ1-2 NA TRBV18 ASSPPTGAYGYT
8 TRBJ2-5 NA TRBV29-1 SGGAETQY
12 TRBJ1-1 NA TRBV27 ASSTRDRDTRVF
12 TRBJ2-6 NA TRBV2 ASSAEGGANGLT
10 TRBJ1-5 NA TRBV7-9 ASSFGVGHQH
11 TRBJ2-7 NA TRBV28 ASSFPDLYEQY
9 TRBJ1-1 NA TRBV29-1 SVVMNTEAF
16 TRBJ1-5 NA TRBV21-1 ASSKPYVGREGNQPQH
8 TRBJ1-1 NA TRBV29-1 SVSLTGAF